This T cell receptor beta chain appears in the sequencing data of a study of CD8 T cells in Susac syndrome. This CDR3 contains 12 residues. V lost 2 bases and J lost 4, with 2 bases in between. Germline CDR1 and CDR2: ENHRY and SYGVKD. Reverse transcription used about 0.45 to 1 ug RNA and random hexamers. A single record per CDR3 protein comes from TCRdb applying MiXCR to the immunoSEQ multiplex PCR reads. This table holds some 120,000 distinct CDR3 sequences, nearly 95% found once. V is TRBV10-3 and J is TRBJ2-2; D gene ambiguous. This clonotype was sampled from a human donor in good health. Material: CD4+ T cells from PBMCs. Written as DNA, the CDR3 is TGTGCCATCAGTGAGGGCACCGGGGAGCTGTTTTTT. This translates into CAISEGTGELFF.